The 28 T cell receptor beta chains below were found in one sample sequenced in a study of shared clonotypes between healthy human individuals. Profiling relied on immunoSEQ multiplex PCR, and the TCRdb table lists in-frame clones only, not all of them. The table includes some 1,600,000 clones, 95% to 99% detected once. Sequencing was done on a sample of naive CD4+ T cells sorted from blood. This sample's subset: CD45RA+ positively selected. The receptors were sampled from a man aged 25 to 40 in good health.

This chain links TRBV5-4 with TRBJ1-2, with 9 positions matching TRBD1. V gave up 2 bases and J gave up 7 bases; unmatched junction bases: 6. This CDR3 comprises 14 residues. Germline lookup yields CDR1 SGHNT and CDR2 YYREEE (reference sequence). Written as DNA, the CDR3 is TGTGCCAGCAGCTTCTACAGACAGGGGGGTGGCTACACCTTC. Translation gives CASSFYRQGGGYTF.

The chain recombines TRBV9 with TRBJ2-3, with TRBD2 identical over 10 bases. This CDR3 region has 15 residues. V trimming: 5 bases; J trimming: 2 bases; junction bases outside the gene matches: 5. The V gene's germline CDR1 is SGDLS and CDR2 YYNGEE. The CDR3 protein is CASRKREGLTDTQYF. CDR3 in DNA: TGTGCCAGCAGAAAGCGGGAGGGCCTCACAGATACGCAGTATTTT.

The V and J genes are TRBV5-1 and TRBJ2-5; 8 nucleotides match TRBD1. Germline V CDR1 and CDR2: SGHRS, YFSETQ. The CDR3 has 15 amino acids. Germline trimming cut 5 bases from V and 2 bases from J; bases unmatched to any gene: 8. The CDR3 is CASRYAGTGQETQYF. The CDR3 DNA follows: TGCGCCAGCAGGTACGCAGGGACAGGACAAGAGACCCAGTACTTC. The full variable domain, with the rest looked up from reference TRBV5-1 and TRBJ2-5, is KAGVTQTPRYLIKTRGQQVTLSCSPISGHRSVSWYQQTPGQGLQFLFEYFSETQRNKGNFPGRFSGRQFSNSRSEMNVSTLELGDSALYLCASRYAGTGQETQYFGPGTRLLVL.

This chain uses TRBV5-1 with TRBJ2-3; 7 bases fit TRBD2. The CDR3 loop spans 14 amino acids. Trimming took 4 bases from V and 2 from J; bases not matched to a gene: 4. Germline lookup yields CDR1 SGHRS and CDR2 YFSETQ. CDR3 residues: CASSAGVVTDTQYF. As DNA, the CDR3 is TGCGCCAGCAGCGCGGGAGTGGTCACAGATACGCAGTATTTT.

CDR3 region: CASSLGLLAGVDTQYF. CDR3 sequence (DNA): TGCGCCAGCAGCTTGGGACTACTAGCGGGAGTGGATACGCAGTATTTT. The chain combines TRBV5-1 with TRBJ2-3; 11 positions agree with TRBD2. This CDR3 is built from 16 residues. The germline V gene encodes CDR1 SGHRS and CDR2 YFSETQ. V lost 0 bases to trimming and J lost 6 bases; unmatched junction nucleotides: 6.

The chain recombines TRBV7-9 with TRBJ2-1, with D tentatively TRBD1 (5 bases). CDR1 and CDR2 from the germline V gene are SEHNR and FQNEAQ (reference sequence). The CDR3 is 14 residues long. V dropped 2 bases and J dropped 3 bases, with 8 bases sitting between them. The CDR3 region has the DNA TGTGCCAGCAGCTTAAGACAGAGCTACAATGAGCAGTTCTTC. Its protein is CASSLRQSYNEQFF. The whole variable domain, remainder taken from reference TRBV7-9 and TRBJ2-1, is DTGVSQNPRHKITKRGQNVTFRCDPISEHNRLYWYRQTLGQGPEFLTYFQNEAQLEKSRLLSDRFSAERPKGSFSTLEIQRTEQGDSAMYLCASSLRQSYNEQFFGPGTRLTVL.

This clone was seen just once. The CDR3 DNA reads as TGTGCCAGCAGGCCAAATGACAATGAGCAGTTCTTC. As protein: CASRPNDNEQFF. The chain uses TRBV6-6 and TRBJ2-1; no definite D call. This CDR3 comprises 12 residues. Germline V CDR1 and CDR2: MNHNY, SVGAGI (reference sequence). V was cut by 6 bases and J by 5 bases, with 8 bases left in between.

The V call is TRBV7-2, the J call TRBJ2-4; TRBD1 or TRBD2 may be the D gene (5 bases each). CDR1 and CDR2 from the germline V gene are SGHTA and FQGNSA. V shed 1 base and J shed 6 bases, with 19 bases lying between them. The CDR3 has 17 residues. CDR3: CASSLGEGRVFGNIQYF. CDR3 DNA: TGTGCCAGCAGCTTAGGAGAGGGCAGGGTGTTTGGAAACATTCAGTACTTC.

This chain uses TRBV5-5 with TRBJ1-5; tentatively, D is TRBD1 (6 bases). Germline CDR1 SGHKS, CDR2 YYEKEE (reference sequence). Deletions cut 1 base from V and 7 bases from J, with 21 bases between. The CDR3 has 17 residues. The CDR3 bases are TGTGCCAGCAGCTTGCAACAAGGGGGGAACCCAAGACAGCCCCAGCATTTT. It specifies CASSLQQGGNPRQPQHF.

V is TRBV18 and J is TRBJ2-7, with D unclear. Germline CDR1 and CDR2: KGHSH and LQKENI. Trimming stripped 3 bases from V and 2 bases from J, with 17 bases between. This CDR3 has 16 amino acids. This CDR3 is CASSPTVGRSAYEQYF. CDR3 nucleotide sequence: TGTGCCAGCTCACCTACGGTCGGTCGGTCCGCCTACGAGCAGTACTTC.

The V call is TRBV7-8, the J call TRBJ2-3; 10 bases map to TRBD2. This CDR3 contains 16 residues. V lost 0 bases to trimming and J lost 9 bases; unmatched junction nucleotides: 9. Germline lookup yields CDR1 SGHVS and CDR2 FQNEAQ. This CDR3 is CASSLALAGVGGTQYF. The CDR3 DNA reads as TGTGCCAGCAGCTTAGCTCTAGCGGGAGTGGGTGGGACGCAGTATTTT.

The chain carries TRBV11-3 and TRBJ2-7; D may be TRBD1 or TRBD2 (5 bases each). This CDR3 region has 14 residues. CDR1 SGHNT and CDR2 YENEEA come from the germline V gene. V lost 5 bases and J lost 2, with 13 bases in between. This CDR3 reads CASSPPGRTYEQYF. CDR3 coding DNA: TGTGCCAGCAGCCCTCCGGGACGGACCTACGAGCAGTACTTC. Full variable domain (rest looked up from reference TRBV11-3 and TRBJ2-7): EAGVVQSPRYKIIEKKQPVAFWCNPISGHNTLYWYLQNLGQGPELLIRYENEEAVDDSQLPKDRFSAERLKGVDSTLKIQPAELGDSAVYLCASSPPGRTYEQYFGPGTRLTVT.

The chain recombines TRBV7-9 with TRBJ1-4; D unresolved. V was trimmed by 2 bases and J by 2 bases, leaving 15 bases between them. Germline V gene lookup returns CDR1 SEHNR and CDR2 FQNEAQ (reference sequence). CDR3 size: 17 residues. CDR3 protein: CASSLRFGEPTNEKLFF. In DNA form, the CDR3 reads TGTGCCAGCAGCTTAAGATTCGGGGAACCCACTAATGAAAAACTGTTTTTT. The full variable domain, its missing parts supplied by reference TRBV7-9 and TRBJ1-4, is DTGVSQNPRHKITKRGQNVTFRCDPISEHNRLYWYRQTLGQGPEFLTYFQNEAQLEKSRLLSDRFSAERPKGSFSTLEIQRTEQGDSAMYLCASSLRFGEPTNEKLFFGSGTQLSVL.

The V call is TRBV6-5, the J call TRBJ2-1; a weak D match, TRBD2 (5 bases). Between the trimmed V and J ends, which lost 3 bases and 3 bases, there was a span of 12 bases. From germline, CDR1 is MNHEY and CDR2 SVGAGI. CDR3 length equals 15 residues. DNA of the CDR3: TGTGCCAGCAGTTATTGGGAGTCTGGCTACAATGAGCAGTTCTTC. This gives the protein CASSYWESGYNEQFF.

J is TRBJ1-3 and V is TRBV28; the D is unclear. The ends were cut back, 10 bases at V and 1 base at J, with 14 bases in the middle. Germline V CDR1 and CDR2: MDHEN, SYDVKM. This CDR3 spans 14 amino acids. The CDR3 DNA is TGTGCCACCATTGGCGTAGGATCTGGAAACACCATATATTTT. Its translation: CATIGVGSGNTIYF. The variable domain in full, completed from reference TRBV28 and TRBJ1-3, reads DVKVTQSSRYLVKRTGEKVFLECVQDMDHENMFWYRQDPGLGLRLIYFSYDVKMKEKGDIPEGYSVSREKKERFSLILESASTNQTSMYLCATIGVGSGNTIYFGEGSWLTVV.

V and J are TRBV10-3 and TRBJ1-2, with 7 nucleotides matching TRBD1. Germline CDR1 is ENHRY and CDR2 is SYGVKD. The CDR3 contains 15 residues. The V gene end was trimmed by 5 bases and the J gene end by 6 bases; junction bases not matched to a gene: 12. The CDR3 DNA is TGTGCCATCAGTAACCTGGGACAGCGGCTAAATGGCTACACCTTC. Protein sequence: CAISNLGQRLNGYTF.

J is TRBJ2-1 and V is TRBV4-3; 9 nucleotides line up with TRBD2. The J segment lost 2 bases and the V segment lost 1 base, leaving 3 bases of the junction unmatched. The CDR3 is 16 amino acids. From germline, CDR1 is LGHNA and CDR2 YSLEER. CDR3 sequence: CASSQVGGRAYNEQFF. CDR3 sequence (DNA): TGCGCCAGCAGCCAAGTTGGCGGGAGGGCCTACAATGAGCAGTTCTTC.

The gene calls are TRBV28 and TRBJ1-2, with unresolved D. The CDR3 length is 12 residues. Trimming took off 4 bases at V and 8 bases at J, with 11 bases between the two ends. Germline CDR1 and CDR2: MDHEN and SYDVKM. The CDR3 DNA sequence: TGTGCCAGCAGTTCGTCCCTTAGGGGCTACACCTTC. It encodes CASSSSLRGYTF.

V usage is TRBV19 and J usage is TRBJ2-7, with TRBD1 matching 9 bases. Germline CDR1 and CDR2: LNHDA and SQIVND (reference sequence). J lost 0 bases, V lost 3 bases, and 6 bases had no gene match. The CDR3 runs to 16 residues. The CDR3 loop is CASSITGGLASYEQYF. The CDR3 DNA sequence: TGTGCCAGTAGTATCACAGGGGGCCTCGCCTCCTACGAGCAGTACTTC.

The rearrangement links TRBV5-1 to TRBJ2-7; 7 bases align to TRBD1. The CDR3 spans 14 residues. Unmatched junction bases numbered 7, after V lost 3 bases and J lost 4 bases. Germline V lookup: CDR1 SGHRS, CDR2 YFSETQ. This CDR3 is CASSSGTDPYEQYF. The CDR3 DNA is TGCGCCAGCAGCTCAGGGACAGACCCTTACGAGCAGTACTTC.

The V call is TRBV6-5, the J call TRBJ2-1, with D tentatively TRBD1 (5 bases). V lost 11 bases to trimming and J lost 0 bases, with 11 bases between them. The CDR3 has 13 residues. Germline loops: CDR1 MNHEY, CDR2 SVGAGI. The CDR3 coding sequence is TGTGCCTCCCACAGGAGCTCCTACAATGAGCAGTTCTTC. This translates into CASHRSSYNEQFF.

The J gene is TRBJ1-4, the V gene TRBV5-1; TRBD1 might be the D (6 bases). The germline CDR1 and CDR2 sequences are SGHRS and YFSETQ. The CDR3 has 14 amino acids. V lost 3 bases to trimming and J lost 12 bases, with 18 bases between them. CDR3 bases: TGCGCCAGCAGCTGGGACAAGCCCTACGTGGAACTGTTTTTT. Its translation is CASSWDKPYVELFF.

This clone has just one count. The chain links TRBV27 to TRBJ2-7; 11 bases align to TRBD2. In germline, CDR1 is MNHEY, CDR2 SMNVEV (reference sequence). The CDR3 runs 16 residues. Trimming took 6 bases from V and 4 from J; bases not matched to a gene: 11. The CDR3 region has the DNA TGTGCCAGCAGCCGGACCGGGACTAGCGGCATATACGAGCAGTACTTC. This gives the protein CASSRTGTSGIYEQYF.

Note on this clone: The junction shows a germline mismatch at one end, possibly a read error. This chain joins TRBV13 and TRBJ2-7; weak D call: TRBD1 (6 bases). Germline V lookup: CDR1 PRHDT, CDR2 FYEKMQ (reference sequence). The CDR3 contains 14 residues. Here the CDR3 reads CASSLGPQGYEQYF. DNA for the CDR3: TGTGCCAGCAGCCTAGGCCCACAGGGCTACGAGCAGTACTTC.

V and J are TRBV15 and TRBJ1-5; D uncertain. This CDR3 is 14 amino acids long. The germline CDR1 and CDR2 sequences are LNHNV and YYDKDF (reference sequence). V was trimmed by 4 bases and J by 7 bases, leaving 14 bases between them. The CDR3 DNA follows: TGTGCCACCAGCATGAACGCGCTTCGACAGCCCCAGCATTTT. Residues: CATSMNALRQPQHF.

This clone was picked up one time. The V call is TRBV7-9, the J call TRBJ2-1; possibly TRBD2 for D (5 bases). Germline V gives CDR1 SEHNR, CDR2 FQNEAQ (reference sequence). CDR3 length equals 14 residues. V was cut by 4 bases and J by 10 bases, with 17 bases left in between. The CDR3 region has the DNA TGTGCCAGCAGCTCACCTCGGGGTTTGTACGAGCAGTTCTTC. It yields the protein CASSSPRGLYEQFF.

CDR3 in DNA: TGTGCCAGCAGCCCTTTGGCGGGACTAGTTCGCGAGCAGTACTTC. Encoded protein: CASSPLAGLVREQYF. This chain links TRBV5-4 with TRBJ2-7; the match to TRBD2 covers 8 bases. Germline V gives CDR1 SGHNT, CDR2 YYREEE (reference sequence). The V and J ends lost 4 bases and 6 bases, in that order; junction bases with no gene match: 12. The CDR3 has 15 residues.

The chain couples TRBV5-6 to TRBJ2-4; D gene ambiguous. The CDR3 extends over 18 amino acids. Per the germline V gene, CDR1 is SGHDT and CDR2 is YYEEEE. V dropped 1 base and J dropped 8 bases, with 25 bases sitting between them. In DNA, the CDR3 is TGTGCCAGCAGCTTGCGTGGCTTAAGCTCTCGAGTAGTAGACATTCAGTACTTC. This encodes CASSLRGLSSRVVDIQYF.